This TCR beta chain derives from a study of shared clonotypes between healthy human individuals. The CDR3 runs 15 residues. With 10 bases removed from V and 3 bases from J, the gap between germline ends came to 21 bases. The germline V gene encodes CDR1 MNHNS and CDR2 SASEGT. Assay used: immunoSEQ multiplex PCR; TCRdb lists only in-frame clones, some missing. The sample lists more than 400,000 clones; 95% to 97% were seen once. The chain links TRBV6-1 to TRBJ1-2, with a tentative D call TRBD1 (5 bases). This sequence was found in a woman between 25 and 40 years old in good health. Sequenced sample: naive CD4+ T cells sorted from blood. Subset in this sample: CD45RA+ positively selected. This CDR3 reads CATGSGTAGDYGYTF. In DNA form, the CDR3 reads TGTGCCACCGGTTCGGGGACTGCCGGCGACTATGGCTACACCTTC.